The T cell receptor (beta chain) described here comes from a study of T-cell reconstitution after alpha-beta-depleted transplantation in children. Preparation of the TCRbeta library used unique molecular identifiers. One entry per CDR3 protein results from TCRdb running MiXCR on the PCR reads. The sample shows about 580,000 distinct CDR3 sequences, under 25% of them seen only once. This clonotype was recorded at least ten times. The sequence came from a boy under two years old who had a stem cell transplant for acute myeloid leukemia, so the T cells may come from the graft donor. The sample consisted of PBMCs, mostly from graft donor cells, taken 360 days after TCRalphabeta/CD19-depleted stem cell transplant.

CDR3 bases: TGTGCCAGCAGTTACTCGGAGGCCGGGGAGCTGTTTTTT. Its protein product is CASSYSEAGELFF. The V call is TRBV6-5, the J call TRBJ2-2, with D possibly being TRBD2 (5 bases). The CDR3 runs 13 residues. The ends were cut back, 0 bases at V and 6 bases at J, with 5 bases in the middle. Germline V gene lookup returns CDR1 MNHEY and CDR2 SVGAGI.